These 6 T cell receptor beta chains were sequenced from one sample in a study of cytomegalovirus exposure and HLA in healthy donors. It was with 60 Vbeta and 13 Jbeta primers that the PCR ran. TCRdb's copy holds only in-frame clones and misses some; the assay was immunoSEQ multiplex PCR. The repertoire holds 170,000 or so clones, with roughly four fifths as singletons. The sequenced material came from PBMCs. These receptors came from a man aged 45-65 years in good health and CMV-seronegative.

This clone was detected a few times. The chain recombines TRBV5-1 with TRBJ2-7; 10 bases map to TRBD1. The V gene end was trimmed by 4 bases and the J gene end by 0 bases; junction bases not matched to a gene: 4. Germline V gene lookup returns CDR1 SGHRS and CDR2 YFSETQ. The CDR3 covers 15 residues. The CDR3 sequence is CASSPGTGVSYEQYF. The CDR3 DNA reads TGCGCCAGCAGCCCCGGGACAGGGGTCTCCTACGAGCAGTACTTC.

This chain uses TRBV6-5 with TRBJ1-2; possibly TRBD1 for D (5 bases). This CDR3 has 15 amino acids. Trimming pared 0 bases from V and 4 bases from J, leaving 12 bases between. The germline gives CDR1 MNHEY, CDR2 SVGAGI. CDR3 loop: CASSYSVAGGYGYTF. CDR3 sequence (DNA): TGTGCCAGCAGTTACTCAGTCGCGGGGGGCTATGGCTACACCTTC.

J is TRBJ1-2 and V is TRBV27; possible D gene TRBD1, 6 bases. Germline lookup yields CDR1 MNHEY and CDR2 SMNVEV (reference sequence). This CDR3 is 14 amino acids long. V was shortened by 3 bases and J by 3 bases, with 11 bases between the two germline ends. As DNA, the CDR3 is TGTGCCAGCAGTTTTCCTTGGACAGACTATGGCTACACCTTC. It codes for CASSFPWTDYGYTF.

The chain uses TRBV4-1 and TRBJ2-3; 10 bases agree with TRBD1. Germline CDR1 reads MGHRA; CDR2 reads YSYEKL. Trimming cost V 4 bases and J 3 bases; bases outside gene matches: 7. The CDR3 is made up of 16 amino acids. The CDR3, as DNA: TGCGCCAGCAGCCTTGACAGGGGGCAGAGGACAGATACGCAGTATTTT. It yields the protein CASSLDRGQRTDTQYF.

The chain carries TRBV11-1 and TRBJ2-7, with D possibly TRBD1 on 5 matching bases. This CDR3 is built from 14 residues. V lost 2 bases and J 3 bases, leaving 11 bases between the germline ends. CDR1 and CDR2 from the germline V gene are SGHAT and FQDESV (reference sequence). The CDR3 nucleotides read TGTGCCAGCAGCTTAAGTCAGGGTCGCTACGAGCAGTACTTC. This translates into CASSLSQGRYEQYF.

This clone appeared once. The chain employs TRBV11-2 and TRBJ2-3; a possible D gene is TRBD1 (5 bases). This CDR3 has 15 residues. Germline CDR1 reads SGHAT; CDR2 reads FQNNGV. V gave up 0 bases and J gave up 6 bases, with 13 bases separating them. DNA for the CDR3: TGTGCCAGCAGCTTAGAGATTCTTGGGGCCGATACGCAGTATTTT. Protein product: CASSLEILGADTQYF. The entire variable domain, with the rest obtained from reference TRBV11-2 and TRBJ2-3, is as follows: EAGVAQSPRYKIIEKRQSVAFWCNPISGHATLYWYQQILGQGPKLLIQFQNNGVVDDSQLPKDRFSAERLKGVDSTLKIQPAKLEDSAVYLCASSLEILGADTQYFGPGTRLTVL.